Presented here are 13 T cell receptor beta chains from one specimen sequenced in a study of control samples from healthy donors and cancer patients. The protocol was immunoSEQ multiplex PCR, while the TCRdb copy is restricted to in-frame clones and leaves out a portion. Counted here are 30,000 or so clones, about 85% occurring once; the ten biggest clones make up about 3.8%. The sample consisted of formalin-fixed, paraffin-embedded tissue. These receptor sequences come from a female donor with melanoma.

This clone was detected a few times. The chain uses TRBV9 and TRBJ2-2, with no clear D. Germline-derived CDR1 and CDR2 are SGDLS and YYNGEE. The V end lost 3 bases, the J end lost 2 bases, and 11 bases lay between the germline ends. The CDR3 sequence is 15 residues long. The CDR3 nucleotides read TGTGCCAGCAGCGGGCGTGCCCGAAACACCGGGGAGCTGTTTTTT. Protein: CASSGRARNTGELFF.

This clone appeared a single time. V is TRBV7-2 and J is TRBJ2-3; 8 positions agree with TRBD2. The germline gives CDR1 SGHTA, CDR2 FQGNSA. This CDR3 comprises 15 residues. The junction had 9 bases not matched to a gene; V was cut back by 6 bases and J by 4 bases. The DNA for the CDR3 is TGTGCCAGCAGGAGAGACAGAGCGGGAGCAGATACGCAGTATTTT. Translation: CASRRDRAGADTQYF.

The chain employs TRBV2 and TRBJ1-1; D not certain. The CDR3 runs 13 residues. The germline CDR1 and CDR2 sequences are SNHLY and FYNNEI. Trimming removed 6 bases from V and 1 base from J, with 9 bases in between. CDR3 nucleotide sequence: TGTGCCAGCAGAGCGGCCGCGAACACTGAAGCTTTCTTT. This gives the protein CASRAAANTEAFF.

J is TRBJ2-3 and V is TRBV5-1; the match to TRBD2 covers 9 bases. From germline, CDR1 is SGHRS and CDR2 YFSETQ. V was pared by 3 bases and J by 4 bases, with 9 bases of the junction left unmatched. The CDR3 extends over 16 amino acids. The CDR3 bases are TGCGCCAGCAGCTCGAGGGGGCGGGAGGGCCCAGATACGCAGTATTTT. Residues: CASSSRGREGPDTQYF.

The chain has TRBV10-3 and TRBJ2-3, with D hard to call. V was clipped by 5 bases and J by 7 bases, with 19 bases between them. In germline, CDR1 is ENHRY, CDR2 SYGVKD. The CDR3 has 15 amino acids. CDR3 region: CAISNFIRESNTQYF. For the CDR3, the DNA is TGTGCCATCAGTAATTTCATAAGGGAATCGAATACGCAGTATTTT.

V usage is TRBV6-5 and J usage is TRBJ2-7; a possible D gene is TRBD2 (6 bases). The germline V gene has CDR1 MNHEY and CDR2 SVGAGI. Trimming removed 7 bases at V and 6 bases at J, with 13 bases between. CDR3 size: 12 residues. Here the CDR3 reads CASTIAEGEQYF. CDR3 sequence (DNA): TGTGCCAGCACTATAGCGGAGGGCGAGCAGTACTTC.

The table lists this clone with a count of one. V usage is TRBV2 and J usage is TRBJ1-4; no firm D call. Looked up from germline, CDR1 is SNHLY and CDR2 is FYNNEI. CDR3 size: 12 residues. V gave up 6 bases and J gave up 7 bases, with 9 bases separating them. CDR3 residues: CASRIMGEKLFF. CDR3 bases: TGTGCCAGCAGAATAATGGGTGAAAAACTGTTTTTT.

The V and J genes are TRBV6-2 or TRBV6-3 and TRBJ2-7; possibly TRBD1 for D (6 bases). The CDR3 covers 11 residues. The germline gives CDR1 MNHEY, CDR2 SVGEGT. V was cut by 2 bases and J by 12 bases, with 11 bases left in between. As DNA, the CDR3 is TGTGCCAGCAGTTACGGGACACGGCCGTACTTC. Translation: CASSYGTRPYF.

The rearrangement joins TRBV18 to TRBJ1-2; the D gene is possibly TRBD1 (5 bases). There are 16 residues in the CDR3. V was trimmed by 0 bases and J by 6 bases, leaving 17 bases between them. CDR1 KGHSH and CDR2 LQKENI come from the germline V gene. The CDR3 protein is CASSPPVSLQENGYTF. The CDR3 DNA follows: TGTGCCAGCTCACCACCGGTTTCGTTACAGGAAAATGGCTACACCTTC. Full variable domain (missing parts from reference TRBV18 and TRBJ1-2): NAGVMQNPRHLVRRRGQEARLRCSPMKGHSHVYWYRQLPEEGLKFMVYLQKENIIDESGMPKERFSAEFPKEGPSILRIQQVVRGDSAAYFCASSPPVSLQENGYTFGSGTRLTVV.

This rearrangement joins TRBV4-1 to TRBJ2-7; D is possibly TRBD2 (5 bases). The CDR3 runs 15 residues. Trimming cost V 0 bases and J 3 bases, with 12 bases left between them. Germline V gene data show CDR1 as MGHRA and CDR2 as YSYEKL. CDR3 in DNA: TGCGCCAGCAGCCAAGATTCGGGAAACCTCTACGAGCAGTACTTC. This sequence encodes CASSQDSGNLYEQYF.

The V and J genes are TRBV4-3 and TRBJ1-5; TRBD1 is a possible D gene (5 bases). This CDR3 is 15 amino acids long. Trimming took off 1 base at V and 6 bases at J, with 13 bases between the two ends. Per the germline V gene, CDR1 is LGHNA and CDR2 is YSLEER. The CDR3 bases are TGCGCCAGCAGCCAAGGGACAATCGTAGGTCAGCCCCAGCATTTT. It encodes CASSQGTIVGQPQHF.

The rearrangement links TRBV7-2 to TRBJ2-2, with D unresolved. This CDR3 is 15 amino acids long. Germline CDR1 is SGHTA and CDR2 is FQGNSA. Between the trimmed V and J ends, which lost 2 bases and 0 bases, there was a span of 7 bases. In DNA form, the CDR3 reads TGTGCCAGCAGCTTATTGGGTGCGAACACCGGGGAGCTGTTTTTT. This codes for CASSLLGANTGELFF. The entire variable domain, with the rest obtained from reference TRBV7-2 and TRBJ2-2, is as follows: GAGVSQSPSNKVTEKGKDVELRCDPISGHTALYWYRQSLGQGLEFLIYFQGNSAPDKSGLPSDRFSAERTGGSVSTLTIQRTQQEDSAVYLCASSLLGANTGELFFGEGSRLTVL.

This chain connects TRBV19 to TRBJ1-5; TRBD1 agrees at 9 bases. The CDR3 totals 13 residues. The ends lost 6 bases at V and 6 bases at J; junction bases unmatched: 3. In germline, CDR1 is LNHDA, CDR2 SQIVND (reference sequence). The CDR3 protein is CASSPGQGQPQHF. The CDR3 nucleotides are TGTGCCAGTAGCCCGGGACAGGGTCAGCCCCAGCATTTT.